These T cell receptor beta chains were read from a single sample in a study of T-cell memory formation after mild COVID-19. TCRdb fed the 5' RACE reads into MiXCR, producing one record per CDR3 protein. The table has 250,000 or so distinct CDR3 sequences, about a sixth seen once; the top ten hold approximately 22%. Sequenced material: PBMCs or a T cell subset sorted from them (not recorded which). The receptors come from a man aged 18 to 29 who had mild COVID-19 (a few samples of this study predate the infection). Cell type and time point are not known. Each CDR3 is given with its conserved first and last residue. D genes are given only for firm matches. Expanded clones get a size class; other rows say once, few or many, or leave the size out.

j_gene	abundance	d_gene	v_gene	CDR3aa	CDR3nt
TRBJ2-5	few	-	TRBV18	CASSPLGKETQYF	TGTGCCAGCTCACCACTGGGGAAAGAGACCCAGTACTTC
TRBJ1-1	few	-	TRBV20-1	CSARQGRGEAFF	TGCAGTGCTAGGCAGGGGCGAGGTGAAGCTTTCTTT
TRBJ2-1	-	TRBD2	TRBV5-1	CASNQLAGIYNEQFF	TGCGCCAGCAACCAACTAGCGGGGATCTACAATGAGCAGTTCTTC
TRBJ2-5	few	-	TRBV5-1	CASKGTSRLQETQYF	TGCGCCAGCAAGGGAACGAGCCGACTTCAAGAGACCCAGTACTTC
TRBJ2-7	many	-	TRBV30	CAWRHGTYEQYF	TGTGCCTGGAGGCACGGGACCTACGAGCAGTACTTC
TRBJ2-7	-	TRBD1	TRBV27	CASSTTGEEQYF	TGTGCCAGCAGTACGACAGGGGAGGAGCAGTACTTC
TRBJ2-1	-	-	TRBV7-2	CASSGRGGPASYNEQFF	TGTGCCAGCAGCGGAAGGGGGGGGCCGGCCTCCTACAATGAGCAGTTCTTC
TRBJ1-2	-	TRBD1	TRBV7-6	CASSLGTGDYGYTF	TGTGCCAGCAGCTTGGGAACAGGGGACTATGGCTACACCTTC
TRBJ2-3	-	-	TRBV24-1	CATSDSVRTQYF	TGTGCCACCAGTGATTCGGTTCGTACGCAGTATTTT
TRBJ1-5	few	-	TRBV7-2	CASSFVGTPSFTQPQHF	TGTGCCAGCAGCTTCGTCGGGACTCCCTCATTTACTCAGCCCCAGCATTTT
TRBJ2-3	few	-	TRBV7-6	CASSYGTTDTQYF	TGTGCCAGCAGCTACGGGACCACAGATACGCAGTATTTT
TRBJ2-3	-	TRBD2	TRBV7-2	CASSLRLGGGARTDTQYF	TGTGCCAGCAGCTTAAGGCTTGGCGGGGGGGCCAGGACAGATACGCAGTATTTT
TRBJ1-2	few	-	TRBV5-4	CASSFLGVGYTF	TGTGCCAGCAGCTTCCTGGGAGTTGGCTACACCTTC
TRBJ2-6	few	TRBD1	TRBV27	CASSSYLGQLSGANVLTF	TGTGCCAGCAGCTCCTACTTGGGACAGCTATCTGGGGCCAACGTCCTGACTTTC
TRBJ1-1	-	-	TRBV7-8	CASTSRQQPNTEAFF	TGTGCCAGTACCTCAAGGCAGCAGCCCAACACTGAAGCTTTCTTT
TRBJ1-3	few	-	TRBV7-9	CASNDKTPSGNTIYF	TGTGCCAGCAACGACAAGACTCCCTCTGGAAACACCATATATTTT
TRBJ2-2	few	-	TRBV7-2	CASSARETGELFF	TGTGCCAGCAGCGCACGCGAAACCGGGGAGCTGTTTTTT
TRBJ1-6	-	TRBD1	TRBV7-2	CASSLVRGGYSPLHF	TGTGCCAGCAGCTTAGTAAGAGGGGGCTATTCACCCCTCCACTTT
TRBJ2-6	-	TRBD1	TRBV28	CASSSRGPGANVLTF	TGTGCCAGCAGTTCGAGGGGGCCAGGGGCCAACGTCCTGACTTTC
TRBJ1-2	few	-	TRBV7-9	CASTWHPALAF	TGTGCCAGCACCTGGCACCCCGCTCTAGCCTTC
TRBJ1-2	-	TRBD1	TRBV12-3/TRBV12-4	CASSQGAPGYGYTF	TGTGCCAGCAGTCAGGGGGCGCCTGGCTATGGCTACACCTTC
TRBJ2-4	few	TRBD1	TRBV5-1	CASSPGTGAALAKNIQYF	TGCGCCAGCAGCCCGGGGACAGGGGCCGCCTTGGCCAAAAACATTCAGTACTTC
TRBJ1-4	many	-	TRBV12-3/TRBV12-4	CASSPAALDEKLFF	TGTGCCAGCAGCCCCGCGGCTTTGGATGAAAAACTGTTTTTT
TRBJ1-6	few	TRBD1	TRBV6-5	CASSYSGTANSPLHF	TGTGCCAGCAGTTACTCCGGGACAGCAAATTCACCCCTCCACTTT
TRBJ1-1	-	-	TRBV7-2	CASSSAGSFITEAFF	TGTGCCAGCAGCTCCGCCGGGAGTTTTATCACTGAAGCTTTCTTT
TRBJ2-1	-	TRBD2	TRBV7-9	CASEAGGPGNEQFF	TGTGCCAGCGAAGCGGGGGGGCCGGGGAATGAGCAGTTCTTC
TRBJ2-5	-	-	TRBV21-1	CASSKVPHQETQYF	TGTGCCAGCAGCAAAGTACCCCATCAAGAGACCCAGTACTTC
TRBJ2-7	-	-	TRBV6-2/TRBV6-3	CASSSEFYEQYF	TGTGCCAGCAGTTCAGAATTCTACGAGCAGTACTTC
TRBJ2-4	-	-	TRBV4-3	CASSQGKGGKNIQYF	TGCGCCAGCAGCCAGGGGAAGGGGGGGAAAAACATTCAGTACTTC
TRBJ2-3	-	TRBD2	TRBV7-3	CASSVGTSGGLDTQYF	TGTGCCAGCAGCGTGGGGACTAGCGGGGGGCTAGATACGCAGTATTTT
TRBJ1-1	-	-	TRBV5-4	CASSWTVAGEAFF	TGTGCCAGCAGCTGGACCGTCGCGGGGGAAGCTTTCTTT
TRBJ1-6	many	-	TRBV6-4	CASSDSAGMNSPLHF	TGTGCCAGCAGTGACTCGGCAGGGATGAATTCACCCCTCCACTTT
TRBJ2-1	few	-	TRBV7-8	CASSLGTVPGSYNEQFF	TGTGCCAGCAGCTTAGGGACGGTCCCAGGCTCCTACAATGAGCAGTTCTTC
TRBJ2-3	many	TRBD2	TRBV4-1	CASSQEAGPSTDTQYF	TGCGCCAGCAGCCAAGAAGCGGGGCCCAGCACAGATACGCAGTATTTT
TRBJ2-2	-	-	TRBV6-2/TRBV6-3	CASANTGELFF	TGTGCCAGCGCCAACACCGGGGAGCTGTTTTTT